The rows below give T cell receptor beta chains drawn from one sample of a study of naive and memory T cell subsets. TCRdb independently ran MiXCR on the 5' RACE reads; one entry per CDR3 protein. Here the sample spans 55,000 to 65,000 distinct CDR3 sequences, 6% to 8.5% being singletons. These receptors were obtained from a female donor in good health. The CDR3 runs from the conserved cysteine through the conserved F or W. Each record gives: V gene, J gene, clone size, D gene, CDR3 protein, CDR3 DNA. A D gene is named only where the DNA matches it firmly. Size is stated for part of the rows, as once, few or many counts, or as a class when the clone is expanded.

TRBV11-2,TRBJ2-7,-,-,CASSLLPLTGEQYF,TGTGCCAGCAGCTTATTGCCGCTAACCGGCGAGCAGTACTTC
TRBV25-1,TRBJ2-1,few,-,CASSELYNEQFF,TGTGCCAGCAGTGAATTGTACAATGAGCAGTTCTTC
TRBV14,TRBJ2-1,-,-,CASSQEEGFGEQFF,TGTGCCAGCAGCCAAGAAGAGGGGTTCGGTGAGCAGTTCTTC
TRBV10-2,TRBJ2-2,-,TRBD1,CASSEYRGLTTGELFF,TGCGCCAGCAGTGAATACAGGGGGCTGACAACCGGGGAGCTGTTTTTT
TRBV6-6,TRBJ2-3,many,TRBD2,CASRTSGSTDTQYF,TGTGCCAGCCGAACTAGCGGGAGCACAGATACGCAGTATTTT
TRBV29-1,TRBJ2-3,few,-,CSVEGHTSSTDTQYF,TGCAGCGTTGAAGGACACACATCTAGCACAGATACGCAGTATTTT
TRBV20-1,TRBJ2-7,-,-,CSARDPGGVSSYEQYF,TGCAGTGCTAGAGATCCGGGCGGGGTGAGCTCCTACGAGCAGTACTTC
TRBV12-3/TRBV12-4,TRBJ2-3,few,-,CASSAENRPGQYF,TGTGCCAGCAGTGCAGAAAACAGGCCTGGGCAGTATTTT
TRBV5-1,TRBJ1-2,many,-,CASSLEGNYGYTF,TGCGCCAGCAGCTTGGAGGGTAACTATGGCTACACCTTC
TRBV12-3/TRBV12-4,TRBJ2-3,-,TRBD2,CASSLARRGLAGNLTDTQYF,TGTGCCAGCAGTTTAGCGCGGAGGGGTCTAGCGGGAAACCTCACAGATACGCAGTATTTT
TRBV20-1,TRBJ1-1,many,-,CSAPRPDMNTEAFF,TGCAGTGCTCCACGCCCGGACATGAACACTGAAGCTTTCTTT
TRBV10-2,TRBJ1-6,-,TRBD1,CASSLKSTGRGFSPPLHF,TGCGCCAGCAGTCTTAAATCGACAGGGCGAGGTTTTTCACCACCCCTCCACTTT
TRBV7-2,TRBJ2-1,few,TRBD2,CASSHASGRRNEQFF,TGTGCCAGCAGCCACGCTAGCGGGAGGAGGAATGAGCAGTTCTTC
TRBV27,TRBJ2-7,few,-,CASSYGGSFSYEQYF,TGTGCCAGCAGTTACGGGGGATCCTTCTCCTACGAGCAGTACTTC
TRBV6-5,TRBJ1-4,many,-,CASSRTATNEKLFF,TGTGCCAGCAGTCGGACGGCAACTAATGAAAAACTGTTTTTT
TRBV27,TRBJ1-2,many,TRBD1,CASSLGRGGYGYTF,TGTGCCAGCAGTTTAGGCAGGGGGGGCTATGGCTACACCTTC
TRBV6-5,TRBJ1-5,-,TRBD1,CASSKLVGTGKFENQPQHF,TGTGCCAGCAGCAAACTAGTTGGGACAGGGAAGTTTGAGAATCAGCCCCAGCATTTT
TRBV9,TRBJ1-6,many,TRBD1,CASSVARQGDSPLHF,TGTGCCAGCAGCGTAGCTCGACAGGGGGATTCACCCCTCCACTTT
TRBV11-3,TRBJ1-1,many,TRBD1,CASSFQGGTEAFF,TGTGCCAGCAGCTTCCAGGGGGGCACTGAAGCTTTCTTT
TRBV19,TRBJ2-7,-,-,CASSPKIPYEQYF,TGTGCCAGTAGTCCCAAGATACCCTACGAGCAGTACTTC
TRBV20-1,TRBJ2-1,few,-,CSARGGHSSYNEQFF,TGCAGTGCTAGAGGGGGACATTCCTCCTACAATGAGCAGTTCTTC
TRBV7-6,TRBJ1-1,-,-,CASSRPTASPNTEAFF,TGTGCCAGCAGTCGACCGACAGCCTCCCCGAACACTGAAGCTTTCTTT
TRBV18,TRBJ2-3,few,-,CASSPRADTQYF,TGTGCCAGCTCACCACGGGCAGATACGCAGTATTTT
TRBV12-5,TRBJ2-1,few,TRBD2,CASGLEGTKQFF,TGTGCTAGTGGTTTGGAGGGGACTAAGCAGTTCTTC
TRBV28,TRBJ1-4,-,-,CASSSRPHPSNEKLFF,TGTGCCAGCAGTAGTCGGCCACACCCCAGTAATGAAAAACTGTTTTTT
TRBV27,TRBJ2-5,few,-,CASSPIDSKETQYF,TGTGCCAGCAGTCCAATTGACTCTAAAGAGACCCAGTACTTC